The sequence of this T cell receptor (beta chain) was determined in a study of blood T cell repertoires in COVID-19. Study information: The origin of the acute and convalescent COVID-19 samples was the United States, Italy and Spain. PBMCs, B-cell-depleted T cells, or T cells were the source of the cDNA or gDNA that made up the material.

In the authors' workflow: Reference gene primer amplification yielded estimated nucleated cell counts. Produced via immunoSEQ multiplex PCR; TCRdb's table is partial and in-frame only. V, J and clone size reflect that table, while D and trimming were determined from the DNA. The sample has roughly 59,000 clones; roughly 80% are singletons. The CDR3 is 13 residues long. V shed 3 bases and J shed 9 bases, with 12 bases lying between them. The V gene is TRBV12-3 or TRBV12-4, the J gene TRBJ2-1, with D perhaps TRBD1 (5 bases). Material for sequencing was peripheral blood. The sequence came from a human donor in a cohort sampled during active COVID-19. The CDR3 is CASSLHEQVEQFF. CDR3 DNA: TGTGCCAGCAGTTTGCACGAACAGGTTGAGCAGTTCTTC.